A selection of T cell receptor beta chains follows, all from one sample in a study of CD8+ T cells in alopecia areata. Only in-frame clones appear in the TCRdb table, and some are missing; sequencing was by immunoSEQ multiplex PCR. The table shows about 140,000 clones, with approximately 50% occurring only once. Sequences were derived from CD4+ T cells sorted from blood, sampled at week 0. Every receptor here comes from a human donor with alopecia areata. The CDR3 runs from the conserved cysteine through the conserved F or W. A D gene is named only where the DNA matches it firmly. Rows may omit the clone size; those that give it use once, few, many or a size class.

clone size	V gene	D gene	J gene	CDR3 protein	CDR3 DNA
NA	TRBV18	NA	TRBJ1-1	CASSPPSERNTEAFF	TGTGCCAGCTCACCACCTTCGGAAAGGAACACTGAAGCTTTCTTT
NA	TRBV5-1	TRBD2	TRBJ2-1	CASSLVVAGAYNEQFF	TGCGCCAGCAGCTTGGTGGTAGCGGGAGCTTACAATGAGCAGTTCTTC
NA	TRBV4-1	TRBD1	TRBJ2-4	CASSQGQGGTKNIQYF	TGCGCCAGCAGCCAAGGACAGGGGGGGACCAAAAACATTCAGTACTTC
once	TRBV7-8	TRBD1	TRBJ1-5	CASSLATGNQPQHF	TGTGCCAGCAGCTTAGCGACAGGGAACCAGCCCCAGCATTTT
few	TRBV6-6	TRBD1	TRBJ2-5	CASSTGDRRQETQYF	TGTGCCAGCAGTACAGGGGACCGGCGCCAAGAGACCCAGTACTTC
NA	TRBV30	NA	TRBJ2-7	CAWSRSMVQAPEQYF	TGTGCCTGGAGCCGGTCAATGGTTCAGGCGCCCGAGCAGTACTTC
NA	TRBV19	NA	TRBJ1-1	CASSETPGPAFF	TGTGCCAGTAGTGAGACTCCGGGACCCGCTTTCTTT
NA	TRBV27	NA	TRBJ1-3	CASSEGNTIYF	TGTGCCAGCAGTGAGGGAAACACCATATATTTT
NA	TRBV30	NA	TRBJ2-3	CAWSVFPGSADTQYF	TGTGCCTGGAGTGTATTTCCCGGGTCTGCAGATACGCAGTATTTT
NA	TRBV29-1	NA	TRBJ1-1	CSVLTRLNTEAFF	TGCAGCGTTTTGACACGATTGAACACTGAAGCTTTCTTT
NA	TRBV29-1	TRBD1	TRBJ2-1	CSVERLLNRGPQYNEQFF	TGCAGCGTTGAACGGCTCCTTAACAGGGGCCCTCAATACAATGAGCAGTTCTTC
few	TRBV29-1	TRBD1	TRBJ2-2	CSGGTVTGELFF	TGCAGCGGGGGGACAGTTACCGGGGAGCTGTTTTTT
NA	TRBV5-1	NA	TRBJ1-5	CASSSDGLGQPQHF	TGCGCCAGCAGCTCGGACGGGTTGGGGCAGCCCCAGCATTTT
NA	TRBV29-1	NA	TRBJ2-1	CSFTADQDNEQFF	TGCAGTTTTACCGCGGACCAAGACAATGAGCAGTTCTTC
NA	TRBV29-1	NA	TRBJ1-1	CSGLRYGNTEAFF	TGCAGCGGTCTCAGATACGGGAACACTGAAGCTTTCTTT
NA	TRBV6-1	NA	TRBJ2-2	CASIPIVTGELFF	TGTGCCAGCATACCCATAGTCACCGGGGAGCTGTTTTTT
NA	TRBV19	NA	TRBJ2-1	CATGGSTYNEQFF	TGTGCCACGGGTGGGAGCACCTACAATGAGCAGTTCTTC
NA	TRBV9	NA	TRBJ2-1	CASSVRPGVNSEQFF	TGTGCCAGCAGCGTAAGGCCAGGGGTTAATAGTGAGCAGTTCTTC
NA	TRBV19	NA	TRBJ2-1	CASSIESGISYNEQFF	TGTGCCAGTAGTATAGAATCGGGCATCTCCTACAATGAGCAGTTCTTC
once	TRBV5-1	NA	TRBJ2-7	CASSLVLQGQGQYF	TGCGCCAGCAGCTTGGTGTTGCAGGGTCAGGGGCAGTACTTC
few	TRBV6-1	NA	TRBJ2-7	CASSAGGGYEQYF	TGTGCCAGCAGTGCCGGGGGAGGCTACGAGCAGTACTTC
NA	TRBV6-6	NA	TRBJ2-7	CASSYGIAYEQYF	TGTGCCAGCAGTTACGGGATCGCCTACGAGCAGTACTTC
NA	TRBV30	TRBD1	TRBJ2-5	CAWSMTGIRLGETQYF	TGTGCCTGGAGTATGACAGGGATCCGCTTGGGTGAGACCCAGTACTTC